This T cell receptor (beta chain) is from a study of regulatory T cells in long-lasting Graves disease. This clonotype appeared once. What it recognizes is unknown. This may stem from a read error, because a much larger clone lies one nucleotide away. Through Arm-PCR of CDR3 regions and iRepertoire HTBI primers, TCR beta libraries were built. TCRdb processed the multiplex PCR reads anew with MiXCR; each CDR3 protein has one entry. Of approximately 480,000 distinct CDR3 sequences listed, 15% to 20% are singletons. The CDR3 has 12 amino acids. The V end lost 3 bases, the J end lost 3 bases, and 9 bases lay between the germline ends. The V gene's germline CDR1 is SQVTM and CDR2 ANQGSEA. The time point here: newly diagnosed GD, antithyroid drugs for less than 3 months. The TCR library was made from RNA extracted from PBMCs. In each case, Graves' disease was diagnosed per American Thyroid Association guidelines.

Study-wide results and limits: For persistent Graves' patients, TCR diversity was lower than for newly diagnosed ones.

The data also belong to a second study, concerning T cells in Graves' hyperthyroidism and ophthalmopathy.

This receptor was taken from a man aged 35-49 years with Graves disease. Sequencing used peripheral blood mononuclear cells (PBMCs), obtained at new diagnosis, from a patient treated with antithyroid drugs. The chain combines TRBV29-1 with TRBJ2-7, with unresolved D. CDR3 in amino acids: CSVEGRFYEQYF. The CDR3 nucleotides read TGCAGCGTTGAGGGCAGGTTCTACGAGCAGTACTTC.